The clone carrying this T cell receptor beta chain has ten or more counts. TCR beta libraries were built with iRepertoire HTBI primers and Arm-PCR of CDR3 regions. TCRdb ran MiXCR on the multiplex PCR reads and lists one entry per CDR3 protein. The sample shows 360,000 or so distinct CDR3 sequences, over 15% of them seen only once. V was cut by 7 bases and J by 7 bases, with 20 bases left in between. The CDR3 runs to 15 residues. The sample comes from a study of regulatory T cells in long-lasting Graves disease. Time point in this sample: newly diagnosed GD, antithyroid drugs for less than 3 months. PBMC RNA served as the TCR library source. These data also featured in a second study, about T cells in Graves' hyperthyroidism and ophthalmopathy. This second study notes: Uncontrolled infections, other autoimmune diseases, pregnancy or lactation led to exclusion of patients. HTBI primers were the set used in a first-round RT-PCR of the TCR CDR3.

The gene calls are TRBV12-3 or TRBV12-4 and TRBJ2-1; tentatively, D is TRBD1 (7 bases). The TCR was taken from a middle-aged man with Graves disease. This material consisted of peripheral blood mononuclear cells (PBMCs), taken at new diagnosis, from a patient treated with antithyroid drugs. CDR3 sequence reads: CASTPRETGRNEQFF. The CDR3 DNA sequence: TGTGCCAGCACCCCAAGGGAGACAGGGAGGAATGAGCAGTTCTTC.